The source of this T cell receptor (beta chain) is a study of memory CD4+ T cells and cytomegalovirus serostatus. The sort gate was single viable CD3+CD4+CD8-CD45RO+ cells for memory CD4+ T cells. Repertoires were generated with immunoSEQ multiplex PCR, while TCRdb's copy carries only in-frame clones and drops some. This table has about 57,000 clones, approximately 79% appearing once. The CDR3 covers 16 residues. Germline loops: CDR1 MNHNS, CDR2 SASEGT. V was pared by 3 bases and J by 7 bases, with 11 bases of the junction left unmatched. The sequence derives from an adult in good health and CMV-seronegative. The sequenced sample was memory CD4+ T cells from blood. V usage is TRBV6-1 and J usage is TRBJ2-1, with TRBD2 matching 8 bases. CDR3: CASSDRGSGILNEQFF. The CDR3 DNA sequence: TGTGCCAGCAGTGACAGGGGTAGCGGGATCTTGAATGAGCAGTTCTTC.